The 3 T cell receptor beta chains presented below share a single source sample, sequenced in a study of shared clonotypes between healthy human individuals. The table came from immunoSEQ multiplex PCR; TCRdb's copy has only in-frame clones and leaves some out. This table holds about 1.5 million clones, about 98% found once. Sequenced sample: naive CD4+ T cells sorted from blood. Described subset: CD45RA+ positively selected. Receptors were obtained from a man aged 25 to 45 in good health.

In this sample, this clone turned up once. The chain is built from TRBV6-1 and TRBJ2-3, with D unresolved. CDR1 is MNHNS, CDR2 SASEGT, per germline. The CDR3 spans 11 residues. Trimming removed 6 bases from V and 3 bases from J, with 4 bases in between. For the CDR3, the DNA is TGTGCCAGCAGCAAGACAGATACGCAGTATTTT. Translating it yields CASSKTDTQYF.

CDR3 sequence (DNA): TGTGCCAGCAGCTTAGGGCCCGGGACAGGGGGAAGCTACGAGCAGTACTTC. Translating gives CASSLGPGTGGSYEQYF. This chain uses TRBV11-2 with TRBJ2-7, with 11 bases identical to TRBD1. The CDR3 length is 17 residues. Germline CDR1 reads SGHAT; CDR2 reads FQNNGV. V was clipped by 1 base and J by 3 bases; unmatched bases: 8.

J is TRBJ2-4 and V is TRBV4-1; 8 nucleotides agree with TRBD2. This CDR3 region has 19 residues. In germline, CDR1 is MGHRA, CDR2 YSYEKL. The V segment lost 5 bases and the J segment 0 bases; nucleotides outside the gene matches: 15. CDR3 sequence reads: CASSLLPAGGLLAKNIQYF. CDR3 DNA sequence: TGCGCCAGCAGCTTACTCCCCGCGGGGGGTCTTTTAGCCAAAAACATTCAGTACTTC.